This is a list of T cell receptor beta chains from one sample in a study of T-cell memory formation after mild COVID-19. TCRdb reanalysed the 5' RACE reads using MiXCR and keeps one entry per CDR3 protein. The sample records 65,000 to 100,000 distinct CDR3 sequences, about 13% being singletons. Sequenced sample: PBMCs or a T cell subset sorted from them (not recorded which). The receptors derive from a man aged 18 to 29 who had mild COVID-19 (a few samples of this study predate the infection). Cell type and time point are not known. The CDR3 runs from the conserved cysteine through the conserved F or W. A D gene is named only where the DNA matches it firmly. Only part of the rows carry a size: once, few, many, or a class if the clone is expanded.

V gene	clone size	J gene	D gene	CDR3 protein	CDR3 DNA
TRBV4-1	few	TRBJ2-5	TRBD2	CASSLQRGQETQYF	TGCGCCAGCAGCCTTCAGCGGGGCCAAGAGACCCAGTACTTC
TRBV5-1	.	TRBJ1-1	.	CASSPGGAGESEAFF	TGCGCCAGCAGTCCTGGGGGAGCCGGGGAGAGTGAAGCTTTCTTT
TRBV12-3/TRBV12-4	few	TRBJ2-2	.	CASVPPRGRTGELFF	TGTGCCAGCGTCCCTCCAAGGGGGAGAACCGGGGAGCTGTTTTTT
TRBV9	few	TRBJ1-3	.	CASSVDGDVVDTIYF	TGTGCCAGCAGCGTAGATGGTGACGTTGTGGACACCATATATTTT
TRBV20-1	few	TRBJ2-1	TRBD1	CSARRTGTYNEQFF	TGCAGTGCTAGGAGGACAGGCACCTACAATGAGCAGTTCTTC
TRBV7-9	few	TRBJ2-5	.	CASSFGQLQETQYF	TGTGCCAGCAGCTTCGGACAGCTCCAAGAGACCCAGTACTTC
TRBV3-1	.	TRBJ2-1	.	CASSQGIEVREQFF	TGTGCCAGCAGCCAAGGAATCGAGGTGCGGGAGCAGTTCTTC
TRBV19	few	TRBJ2-7	.	CASSMAIGQSYEQYF	TGTGCCAGTAGTATGGCCATCGGACAGTCCTACGAGCAGTACTTC
TRBV7-9	few	TRBJ1-6	TRBD1	CASSARQGKYNSPLHF	TGTGCCAGCAGCGCCAGACAGGGGAAATATAATTCACCCCTCCACTTT
TRBV12-3/TRBV12-4	.	TRBJ2-2	TRBD2	CASSWTPGLAAGELFF	TGTGCCAGCAGTTGGACACCGGGACTAGCGGCCGGGGAGCTGTTTTTT
TRBV6-2/TRBV6-3	.	TRBJ2-6	.	CASSYSIVFRNTSSGANVLTF	TGTGCCAGCAGTTACTCGATCGTTTTTCGAAACACATCCTCTGGGGCCAACGTCCTGACTTTC
TRBV4-2	few	TRBJ1-4	.	CASSQEQGGSEKLFF	TGTGCCAGCAGCCAAGAACAGGGCGGGAGTGAAAAACTGTTTTTT
TRBV7-6	.	TRBJ2-5	TRBD1	CASSDDRGQETQYF	TGTGCCAGCAGTGATGACAGGGGCCAAGAGACCCAGTACTTC
TRBV12-3/TRBV12-4	few	TRBJ2-1	TRBD1	CASSGQGRDNEQFF	TGTGCCAGCAGTGGACAGGGGAGAGACAATGAGCAGTTCTTC
TRBV5-6	many	TRBJ2-7	TRBD1	CASSSRDRGDYEQYF	TGTGCCAGCAGCTCCCGGGACAGGGGAGACTACGAGCAGTACTTC
TRBV12-3/TRBV12-4	.	TRBJ1-2	.	CASSSGYGYTF	TGTGCCAGCAGTTCTGGGTACGGCTACACCTTC
TRBV4-3	few	TRBJ2-1	TRBD1	CASSPRGSNEQFF	TGCGCCAGCAGCCCCAGGGGGAGTAATGAGCAGTTCTTC
TRBV9	few	TRBJ1-6	.	CASSRRGLNSPLHF	TGTGCCAGCAGCCGGCGGGGACTTAATTCACCCCTCCACTTT
TRBV7-6	.	TRBJ2-3	.	CASSLAAGSTDTQYF	TGTGCCAGCAGCTTAGCCGCCGGCAGCACAGATACGCAGTATTTT
TRBV4-2	.	TRBJ2-3	.	CASSDTNTDTQYF	TGTGCCAGCAGTGATACTAACACAGATACGCAGTATTTT
TRBV6-5	few	TRBJ2-5	TRBD2	CASRPGLAGSTGTQYF	TGTGCCAGCAGGCCGGGACTAGCGGGTTCGACTGGGACCCAGTACTTC
TRBV29-1	few	TRBJ1-3	.	CSALWGSGNTIYF	TGCAGCGCCCTTTGGGGCTCTGGAAACACCATATATTTT
TRBV20-1	.	TRBJ1-6	.	CSARGDSDHSPLHF	TGCAGTGCTAGGGGAGACAGCGACCATTCACCCCTCCACTTT
TRBV7-9	.	TRBJ2-2	.	CASSSTTGTAGELFF	TGTGCCAGCAGCTCGACCACAGGGACGGCCGGGGAGCTGTTTTTT
TRBV6-5	few	TRBJ1-5	TRBD1	CASSRRDRGFNQPQHF	TGTGCCAGCAGCCGCCGGGACAGGGGTTTCAATCAGCCCCAGCATTTT
TRBV5-1	few	TRBJ1-4	.	CASSFGLTNEKLFF	TGCGCCAGCAGCTTCGGGTTGACTAATGAAAAACTGTTTTTT
TRBV5-6	many	TRBJ2-5	.	CASSLATGKETQYF	TGTGCCAGCAGCCTAGCGACAGGGAAAGAGACCCAGTACTTC
TRBV6-2/TRBV6-3	.	TRBJ2-3	.	CASNDGGYIDTQYF	TGTGCCAGCAACGACGGGGGTTATATTGATACGCAGTATTTT
TRBV2	few	TRBJ1-6	.	CAIQRGARGSFNSPLHF	TGTGCCATACAGAGAGGGGCCCGGGGGAGTTTTAATTCACCCCTCCACTTT
TRBV20-1	.	TRBJ2-1	TRBD2	CSARTSGLANYNEQFF	TGCAGTGCTAGAACCTCGGGACTAGCGAACTACAATGAGCAGTTCTTC
TRBV7-2	.	TRBJ2-7	.	CASSFGDISYEQYF	TGTGCCAGCAGCTTTGGGGACATCTCCTACGAGCAGTACTTC
TRBV7-8	.	TRBJ2-3	.	CLVGVAVPSTDTQYF	TGTTTAGTAGGGGTAGCCGTTCCCAGCACAGATACGCAGTATTTT
TRBV7-8	few	TRBJ2-4	TRBD1	CASSLGQGWNIQYF	TGTGCCAGCAGCTTAGGACAGGGGTGGAACATTCAGTACTTC
TRBV6-5	few	TRBJ1-5	.	CASSSYRAGSNQPQHF	TGTGCCAGCAGTTCCTATAGGGCAGGGTCCAATCAGCCCCAGCATTTT
TRBV12-5	few	TRBJ2-1	.	CASGLNEQFF	TGTGCTAGTGGTTTGAATGAGCAGTTCTTC
TRBV15	.	TRBJ1-2	TRBD1	CATSSDRARNYGYTF	TGTGCCACCAGCAGCGACAGGGCACGGAACTATGGCTACACCTTC